The 20 T cell receptor beta chains listed next were all sequenced from one sample in a study of cytomegalovirus exposure and HLA in healthy donors. PCR amplification relied on 60 Vbeta primers (plus 13 Jbeta primers). Libraries were prepared by immunoSEQ multiplex PCR; TCRdb keeps only in-frame clonotypes and omits some of them. The table has 90,000 to 95,000 clones, about 84% seen once. Sequencing was performed on PBMCs. The receptors were gathered from a man aged 18 to 35 in good health and CMV-seronegative.

The rearrangement joins TRBV27 to TRBJ2-1; tentative D call: TRBD1 (5 bases). The CDR3 loop spans 14 amino acids. Germline values: CDR1 MNHEY, CDR2 SMNVEV (reference sequence). V lost 6 bases to trimming and J lost 10 bases, with 19 bases between them. The CDR3 loop is CASSIKNSGKEQFF. Here the CDR3 DNA reads TGTGCCAGCAGCATAAAAAACTCAGGGAAGGAGCAGTTCTTC.

CDR3 sequence reads: CASSQVQGARGNTIYF. As DNA, the CDR3 is TGCGCCAGCAGCCAAGTCCAGGGGGCTCGTGGAAACACCATATATTTT. This chain joins TRBV4-1 and TRBJ1-3; 8 bases are a match to TRBD1. Unmatched junction bases numbered 5, after V lost 1 base and J lost 3 bases. CDR3 size: 16 residues. CDR1 is MGHRA, CDR2 YSYEKL, per germline.

The chain uses TRBV19 and TRBJ1-5; TRBD1 agrees at 9 bases. In germline, CDR1 is LNHDA, CDR2 SQIVND (reference sequence). The CDR3 has 16 amino acids. The junction had 6 bases not matched to a gene; V was cut back by 5 bases and J by 1 base. The CDR3 DNA is TGTGCCAGTAGTTCGACGGACAGGGGAAGCAATCAGCCCCAGCATTTT. Translation: CASSSTDRGSNQPQHF. The variable domain in full, with the rest retrieved from reference TRBV19 and TRBJ1-5, is DGGITQSPKYLFRKEGQNVTLSCEQNLNHDAMYWYRQDPGQGLRLIYYSQIVNDFQKGDIAEGYSVSREKKESFPLTVTSAQKNPTAFYLCASSSTDRGSNQPQHFGDGTRLSIL.

This clone was detected a few times. The chain carries TRBV19 and TRBJ1-1; perhaps TRBD1 as D (6 bases). Looked up from germline, CDR1 is LNHDA and CDR2 is SQIVND (reference sequence). CDR3 length: 15 amino acids. Trimming took 1 base from V and 5 from J, leaving 14 bases between them. CDR3 DNA sequence: TGTGCCAGTAGTATAGTCCCAGGGGAGAGAACTGAAGCTTTCTTT. Residues: CASSIVPGERTEAFF.

The chain carries TRBV7-6 and TRBJ2-2; 11 positions match TRBD2. This CDR3 has 15 amino acids. Germline trimming cut 5 bases from V and 7 bases from J; bases unmatched to any gene: 6. Germline V gene data show CDR1 as SGHVS and CDR2 as FNYEAQ. CDR3 in DNA: TGTGCCAGCAGCCGTAGCGGGGGGGATGGCGGGGAGCTGTTTTTT. Translation: CASSRSGGDGGELFF.

The genes are TRBV6-6 and TRBJ1-1; 7 bases align to TRBD1. The CDR3 length is 14 residues. Germline V gene lookup returns CDR1 MNHNY and CDR2 SVGAGI (reference sequence). The junction had 7 bases not matched to a gene; V was cut back by 5 bases and J by 4 bases. CDR3 sequence: CASSPEGARTEAFF. The CDR3 nucleotides read TGTGCCAGCAGTCCGGAGGGGGCGCGCACTGAAGCTTTCTTT.

The chain employs TRBV18 and TRBJ2-7; 7 nucleotides line up with TRBD1. In germline, CDR1 is KGHSH, CDR2 LQKENI. V lost 2 bases, J lost 4 bases, and 14 bases stayed unmatched. The CDR3 contains 17 residues. Written as DNA, the CDR3 is TGTGCCAGCTCACCATTTTTCCTCGGGACAGCGATGTACGAGCAGTACTTC. Translated, it gives CASSPFFLGTAMYEQYF.

The rearrangement uses TRBV19 and TRBJ1-3; D gene uncertain. The germline CDR1 and CDR2 sequences are LNHDA and SQIVND (reference sequence). Trimming stripped 1 base from V and 5 bases from J, with 12 bases between. This CDR3 has 15 amino acids. Written as DNA, the CDR3 is TGTGCCAGTAGTATAGGATTCGGGGTTCGAAACACCATATATTTT. Encoded protein: CASSIGFGVRNTIYF.

The V gene is TRBV5-1, the J gene TRBJ2-5; a possible D gene is TRBD1 (7 bases). The CDR3 has 12 amino acids. Looked up from germline, CDR1 is SGHRS and CDR2 is YFSETQ. Trimming removed 7 bases at V and 5 bases at J, with 12 bases between. The CDR3 region is CASGSGGETQYF. CDR3 in DNA: TGCGCCAGCGGTTCAGGGGGGGAGACCCAGTACTTC.

This clone showed up just once. The germline gene is not matched at one end of the junction; a read error may be the cause. V is TRBV7-9 and J is TRBJ1-5; D is unclear. The CDR3 consists of 16 residues. Germline lookup yields CDR1 SEHNR and CDR2 FQNEAQ (reference sequence). CDR3 sequence reads: CSSSPPGADSNQPQHF. CDR3 coding DNA: TGTTCCAGCAGTCCTCCAGGTGCAGATAGCAATCAGCCCCAGCATTTT.

The genes are TRBV30 and TRBJ1-1; D remains ambiguous. CDR1 GTSNPN and CDR2 SVGIG come from the germline V gene (reference sequence). The CDR3 has 14 amino acids. The V end lost 0 bases, the J end lost 1 base, and 9 bases lay between the germline ends. The CDR3 reads CAWSVGLRNTEAFF. The CDR3 DNA follows: TGTGCCTGGAGTGTCGGTTTACGGAACACTGAAGCTTTCTTT. Combining the CDR3 with reference TRBV30 and TRBJ1-1 gives the whole variable domain SQTIHQWPATLVQPVGSPLSLECTVEGTSNPNLYWYRQAAGRGLQLLFYSVGIGQISSEVPQNLSASRPQDRQFILSSKKLLLSDSGFYLCAWSVGLRNTEAFFGQGTRLTVV.

CDR3 DNA sequence: TGTGCCAGCTCACCAGGAAAAGCGGCCGGTAGTGAGCAGTTCTTC. Translating it yields CASSPGKAAGSEQFF. This chain uses TRBV18 with TRBJ2-1; TRBD2 is a possible D gene (5 bases). Germline V CDR1 and CDR2: KGHSH, LQKENI. The V gene lost 2 bases and the J gene lost 9 bases, with 17 bases spanning the gap. The CDR3 is 15 amino acids.

The chain is built from TRBV2 and TRBJ1-1; the match to TRBD1 covers 8 bases. Losses at the gene ends were 2 bases for V and 5 bases for J; bases not matched to a gene: 4. The CDR3 has 14 amino acids. Germline V gives CDR1 SNHLY, CDR2 FYNNEI. The CDR3 DNA sequence: TGTGCCAGCAGTGAACAGGGGGCTGAGACTGAAGCTTTCTTT. Protein sequence: CASSEQGAETEAFF.

V and J are TRBV5-1 and TRBJ1-1; 12 nucleotides align to TRBD1. Germline lookup yields CDR1 SGHRS and CDR2 YFSETQ. This CDR3 contains 17 residues. The V segment lost 0 bases and the J segment 3 bases; nucleotides outside the gene matches: 6. CDR3 bases: TGCGCCAGCAGCTTGGCCCCGGGACAGGGGGCTTACACTGAAGCTTTCTTT. Translating gives CASSLAPGQGAYTEAFF.

This chain uses TRBV21-1 with TRBJ1-1. TRBV21-1 has pseudogene status. The CDR3 sequence is 13 residues long. The CDR3 spells CASSKVRNTEAFF. The CDR3 coding sequence is TGTGCCAGCAGCAAAGTTAGGAACACTGAAGCTTTCTTT.

The J gene is TRBJ2-3, the V gene TRBV7-8; 11 nucleotides match TRBD2. The CDR3 is made up of 16 amino acids. With V trimmed by 1 base and J by 4 bases, 4 bases remained unmatched. Germline V gene lookup returns CDR1 SGHVS and CDR2 FQNEAQ. CDR3 in amino acids: CASSLGLAGGADTQYF. The DNA of the CDR3 is TGTGCCAGCAGCTTAGGGCTAGCGGGGGGCGCAGATACGCAGTATTTT.

The chain combines TRBV5-1 with TRBJ2-7; 8 bases fit TRBD1. Per germline, CDR1 SGHRS and CDR2 YFSETQ. CDR3 length: 13 residues. The J segment lost 3 bases and the V segment lost 4 bases, leaving 3 bases of the junction unmatched. The CDR3 loop is CASSEDRGYEQYF. CDR3 coding DNA: TGCGCCAGCAGCGAAGACAGGGGCTACGAGCAGTACTTC.

The J gene is TRBJ2-5, the V gene TRBV6-1; D gene ambiguous. The CDR3 spans 13 residues. V was clipped by 6 bases and J by 0 bases, with 8 bases between them. Germline V gene sequence: CDR1 MNHNS, CDR2 SASEGT. In DNA form, the CDR3 reads TGTGCCAGCAGCGCTACTTACCAAGAGACCCAGTACTTC. Its protein product is CASSATYQETQYF.

The rearrangement uses TRBV5-4 and TRBJ2-1, with 8 bases aligning to TRBD2. Losses at the gene ends were 4 bases for V and 5 bases for J; bases not matched to a gene: 8. The CDR3 runs to 15 residues. Germline V gives CDR1 SGHNT, CDR2 YYREEE (reference sequence). The CDR3 region is CASSLRVAGNNEQFF. For the CDR3, the DNA is TGTGCCAGCAGCCTTCGAGTAGCGGGAAACAATGAGCAGTTCTTC. Using reference TRBV5-4 and TRBJ2-1 for the parts outside the CDR3, the full variable domain is ETGVTQSPTHLIKTRGQQVTLRCSSQSGHNTVSWYQQALGQGPQFIFQYYREEENGRGNFPPRFSGLQFPNYSSELNVNALELDDSALYLCASSLRVAGNNEQFFGPGTRLTVL.

In this sample, this clone turned up a few times. The chain carries TRBV29-1 and TRBJ1-2; D uncertain. The CDR3 is 11 residues long. Germline V gene lookup returns CDR1 SQVTM and CDR2 ANQGSEA. V lost 3 bases, J lost 4 bases, and 6 bases lay in between. CDR3 in amino acids: CSVEEGYGYTF. CDR3 DNA sequence: TGCAGCGTTGAGGAGGGCTATGGCTACACCTTC.